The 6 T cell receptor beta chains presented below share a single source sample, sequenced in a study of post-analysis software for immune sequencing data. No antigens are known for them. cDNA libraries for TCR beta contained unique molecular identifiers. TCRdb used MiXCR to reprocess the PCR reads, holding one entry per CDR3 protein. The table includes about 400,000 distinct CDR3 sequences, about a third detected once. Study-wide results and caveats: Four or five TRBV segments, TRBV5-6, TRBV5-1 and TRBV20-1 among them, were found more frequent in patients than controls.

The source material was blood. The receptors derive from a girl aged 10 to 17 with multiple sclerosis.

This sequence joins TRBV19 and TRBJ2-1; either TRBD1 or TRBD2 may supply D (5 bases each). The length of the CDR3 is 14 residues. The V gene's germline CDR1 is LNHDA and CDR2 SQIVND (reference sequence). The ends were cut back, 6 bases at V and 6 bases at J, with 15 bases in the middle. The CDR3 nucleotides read TGTGCCAGTAGCTGGGACCCCCGGAGCAATGAGCAGTTCTTC. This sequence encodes CASSWDPRSNEQFF.

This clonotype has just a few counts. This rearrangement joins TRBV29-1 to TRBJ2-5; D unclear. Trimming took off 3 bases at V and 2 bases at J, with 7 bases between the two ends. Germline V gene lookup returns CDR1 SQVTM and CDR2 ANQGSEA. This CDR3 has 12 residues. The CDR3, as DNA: TGCAGCGTTGACAGGTGGCAAGAGACCCAGTACTTC. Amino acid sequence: CSVDRWQETQYF.

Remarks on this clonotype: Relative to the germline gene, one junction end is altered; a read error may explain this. DNA for the CDR3: TGTGCCGGCAGTCCAAGCGCCGGGACGGCGGGGGATACGCAGTATTTT. Its translation is CAGSPSAGTAGDTQYF. The chain recombines TRBV6-6 with TRBJ2-3; D is perhaps TRBD2 (6 bases). CDR1 and CDR2 from the germline V gene are MNHNY and SVGAGI (reference sequence). The CDR3 loop spans 16 amino acids.

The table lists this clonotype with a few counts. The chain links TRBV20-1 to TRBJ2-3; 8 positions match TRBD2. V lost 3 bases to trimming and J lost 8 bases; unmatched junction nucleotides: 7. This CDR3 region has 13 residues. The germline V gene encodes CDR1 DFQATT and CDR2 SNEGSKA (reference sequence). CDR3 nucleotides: TGCAGTGCTAGTTGGGGGGCGGGAGGTACGCAGTATTTT. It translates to CSASWGAGGTQYF.

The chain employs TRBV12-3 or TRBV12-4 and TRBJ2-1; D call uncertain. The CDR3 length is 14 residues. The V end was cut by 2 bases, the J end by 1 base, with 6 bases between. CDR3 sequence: CASSLRSSYNEQFF. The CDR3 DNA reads TGTGCCAGCAGTTTAAGGAGTTCCTACAATGAGCAGTTCTTC.

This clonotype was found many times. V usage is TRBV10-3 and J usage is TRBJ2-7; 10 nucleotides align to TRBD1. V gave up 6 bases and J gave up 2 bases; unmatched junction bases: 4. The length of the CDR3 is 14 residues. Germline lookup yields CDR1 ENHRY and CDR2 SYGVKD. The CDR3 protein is CAIRGDRGPYEQYF. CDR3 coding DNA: TGTGCCATCAGGGGGGACAGGGGACCCTACGAGCAGTACTTC.